These T cell receptor beta chains were read from a single sample in a study of T-cell memory formation after mild COVID-19. Each CDR3 protein gets one entry after TCRdb re-called the 5' RACE reads with MiXCR. The table lists about 190,000 distinct CDR3 sequences, around 25% of them singletons. Material for sequencing was PBMCs or a T cell subset sorted from them (not recorded which). The receptors here all came from an adult woman who had mild COVID-19 (a few samples of this study predate the infection). Cell type and time point are not known. Each CDR3 is given with its conserved first and last residue. D genes are given only for firm matches. Rows give clone size only sometimes, using once, few, many, or a class for an expanded clone.

d_call clone_size j_call v_call cdr3_nt cdr3_aa
TRBD1 - TRBJ2-7 TRBV7-6 TGTGCCAGCAGCTTTGCTGGGACAGGAGCCTACGAGCAGTACTTC CASSFAGTGAYEQYF
- - TRBJ2-1 TRBV12-3/TRBV12-4 TGTGCCAGCGGTTGGGCCGGGGATGTCTACAATGAGCAGTTCTTC CASGWAGDVYNEQFF
- - TRBJ1-5 TRBV2 TGTGCCAGCAGAGCGGGGGAGATTGGCAATCAGCCCCAGCATTTT CASRAGEIGNQPQHF
TRBD2 - TRBJ2-3 TRBV4-3 TGCGCCAGCAGCCAAGATCGGGGAGGGCCCACAGATACGCAGTATTTT CASSQDRGGPTDTQYF
- - TRBJ2-7 TRBV20-1 TGCAGTGCTAGAGTCCCGTCGAGGGAAGGGGCGGACGAGCAGTACTTC CSARVPSREGADEQYF
- few TRBJ1-1 TRBV7-3 TGTGCCAGCAGCTTAATGGGACGGAACACTGAAGCTTTCTTT CASSLMGRNTEAFF
- - TRBJ1-4 TRBV20-1 TGCAGTGCTAGAATCGGGGGGAGAGACGAAAAACTGTTTTTT CSARIGGRDEKLFF
- - TRBJ2-7 TRBV2 TGTGCCAGCAGTGAAGCCTCCTTGACAGGCTTAGGGGTCAAGCAGTACTTC CASSEASLTGLGVKQYF
- - TRBJ1-1 TRBV20-1 TGCAGTGCTAGAGACCACAGGGCCCCGAACACTGAAGCTTTCTTT CSARDHRAPNTEAFF
- - TRBJ1-3 TRBV29-1 TGCAGCGTTTGGTCCGTCTCTGGAAACACCATATATTTT CSVWSVSGNTIYF
TRBD1 - TRBJ2-6 TRBV5-1 TGCGCCAGCAGCTTGGCCGCGACAGGGTCCTCTGGGGCCAACGTCCTGACTTTC CASSLAATGSSGANVLTF
- few TRBJ2-3 TRBV20-1 TGCAGTGCTAGGTGGGCCCGGGAGTTTGACACAGATACGCAGTATTTT CSARWAREFDTDTQYF
- - TRBJ2-1 TRBV13 TGTGCCAGCAGCCTAGCCCCGGGAGTGCAGTTCTTC CASSLAPGVQFF
TRBD2 - TRBJ2-1 TRBV5-1 TGCGCCAGCAGCTTGGGGCTAGCGGGAGTAGCAGAGCAGTTCTTC CASSLGLAGVAEQFF
- - TRBJ2-2 TRBV3-1 TGTGCCAGCAGCCTACTAGCAACCGGGGAGCTGTTTTTT CASSLLATGELFF
- few TRBJ2-1 TRBV12-5 TGTGCTAGTGGTTTGGGTGGTGGGTCCTACAATGAGCAGTTCTTC CASGLGGGSYNEQFF
- few TRBJ2-7 TRBV5-1 TGCGCCAGCAGCGTAGTGGGGAGCTCCTACGAGCAGTACTTC CASSVVGSSYEQYF
- few TRBJ1-1 TRBV7-3 TGTGCCAGCAGCTTACAGGGCGCGATGAACACTGAAGCTTTCTTT CASSLQGAMNTEAFF
TRBD2 many TRBJ2-1 TRBV27 TGTGCCAGCAGTCCCCAAGGACTAGTTAGCAATGAGCAGTTCTTC CASSPQGLVSNEQFF
- few TRBJ2-3 TRBV24-1 TGTGCCACCAGTGACCTGAGAGGGCATTCCGGGGACACAGATACGCAGTATTTT CATSDLRGHSGDTDTQYF
TRBD1 few TRBJ2-1 TRBV6-5 TGTGCCAGCAGTACAGGACAGGTTTCCTACAATGAGCAGTTCTTC CASSTGQVSYNEQFF
- - TRBJ2-5 TRBV11-2 TGTGCCAGCAGCTTGACCACTAGTATCGAGACCCAGTACTTC CASSLTTSIETQYF
TRBD1 few TRBJ2-5 TRBV19 TGTGCCAGTTCTGCTACGGGACAGTGGCGAGAGACCCAGTACTTC CASSATGQWRETQYF
TRBD2 - TRBJ2-1 TRBV15 TGTGCCACCAGCAGAGATAATAGCGGGAGAGCCCTCTACAATGAGCAGTTCTTC CATSRDNSGRALYNEQFF
TRBD1 - TRBJ2-1 TRBV29-1 TGCAGCGTTGAGCCAGGGGGTGATGAGCAGTTCTTC CSVEPGGDEQFF
- - TRBJ2-1 TRBV15 TGTGCCACCAGCGGTGGGACCGCTGGGAATGAGCAGTTCTTC CATSGGTAGNEQFF
- many TRBJ2-4 TRBV15 TGTGCCACCAGCGGCGCTGGGGGACGGCTAGCCAAAAACATTCAGTACTTC CATSGAGGRLAKNIQYF
- - TRBJ1-1 TRBV7-6 TGTGCCAGCAGCTTTTCACGTAACACTGAAGCTTTCTTT CASSFSRNTEAFF
TRBD2 - TRBJ2-3 TRBV12-3/TRBV12-4 TGTGCCAGCAGTCCTGCTAGCGGGGGTCCCCCAGATACGCAGTATTTT CASSPASGGPPDTQYF
TRBD1 few TRBJ1-4 TRBV3-1 TGTGCCAGCAGCCTTCAGGGGGCGTCTAATGAAAAACTGTTTTTT CASSLQGASNEKLFF
TRBD2 - TRBJ2-2 TRBV6-2/TRBV6-3 TGTGCCAGCAGTTACCCGGGACTAGCGGGTCAAGACACCGGGGAGCTGTTTTTT CASSYPGLAGQDTGELFF
- few TRBJ2-2 TRBV7-3 TGTGCCAGCAGCCTGTGGGACACCGGGGAGCTGTTTTTT CASSLWDTGELFF
- few TRBJ1-1 TRBV6-6 TGTGCCAGCAGTTACCCCGGGGTGGGAGTGAACACTGAAGCTTTCTTT CASSYPGVGVNTEAFF
- few TRBJ1-2 TRBV29-1 TGCAGCGTTGACGGACCAAAGGGTGATTGGGGGGCTAACTATGGCTACACCTTC CSVDGPKGDWGANYGYTF
- - TRBJ1-2 TRBV4-3 TGCGCCAGCAGCCCAGCATGGAAGTGGACTAACTATGGCTACACCTTC CASSPAWKWTNYGYTF
TRBD1 - TRBJ2-3 TRBV5-1 TGCGCCAGCAGCTTGAACAGGGGCGGCACAGATACGCAGTATTTT CASSLNRGGTDTQYF
- - TRBJ2-7 TRBV7-9 TGTGCCAGCAGCTTATCGGCTAGCGTCCACGAGCAGTACTTC CASSLSASVHEQYF
- few TRBJ2-3 TRBV29-1 TGCAGCGTTGGGGAGGCCACAGATACGCAGTATTTT CSVGEATDTQYF
- - TRBJ2-1 TRBV6-6 TGTGCCAGCAGTTACTTACAAAACCTTGAGCAGTTCTTC CASSYLQNLEQFF
- - TRBJ2-7 TRBV20-1 TGCAGTGCTAGAGATCGGCCACGACGGGAGCAGTACTTC CSARDRPRREQYF
- - TRBJ2-7 TRBV9 TGTGCCAGCAGCGTAGCCCCCTCGACACCCTCCGAGCAGTACTTC CASSVAPSTPSEQYF
- few TRBJ2-5 TRBV5-1 TGCGCCAGCAGCGAGACTCAGGGTTACGGAGAGACCCAGTACTTC CASSETQGYGETQYF
TRBD1 - TRBJ2-7 TRBV18 TGTGCCAGCTCACCACCACAGGGGGCCGGGTACGAGCAGTACTTC CASSPPQGAGYEQYF
- few TRBJ2-2 TRBV12-3/TRBV12-4 TGTGCCAGCAGTTTTCTAGTGTTTCCTAGGGGGGAGCTGTTTTTT CASSFLVFPRGELFF
- few TRBJ2-7 TRBV7-9 TGTGCCAGCAGCCCTGGGAGCGCCTTCTACGAGCAGTACTTC CASSPGSAFYEQYF
TRBD2 few TRBJ2-1 TRBV7-6 TGTGCCAGCAGCTCCGCCGGGGAGGGATCTATAGATGAGCAGTTCTTC CASSSAGEGSIDEQFF
- few TRBJ1-5 TRBV20-1 TGCAGTGCTAGTCGGCAGCCATATAGCAATCAGCCCCAGCATTTT CSASRQPYSNQPQHF
TRBD2 - TRBJ2-3 TRBV6-4 TGTGCCAGCAGTGCTAGCGGGGGCACAGATACGCAGTATTTT CASSASGGTDTQYF
- few TRBJ1-2 TRBV7-9 TGTGCCAGCAGCTTCAAGGGTGATGGCTACACCTTC CASSFKGDGYTF
- few TRBJ2-5 TRBV12-3/TRBV12-4 TGTGCCAGCAGTCCCCGGGCGGGACATCAAGAGACCCAGTACTTC CASSPRAGHQETQYF
- - TRBJ2-1 TRBV7-8 TGTGCCAGCAGCTGGGAGGGGGTCCCCAGATACAATGAGCAGTTCTTC CASSWEGVPRYNEQFF
- - TRBJ1-5 TRBV6-1 TGTGCCAGCAGTGAAGACGACTATCTTAGGGAGCCCCAGCATTTT CASSEDDYLREPQHF
- - TRBJ2-5 TRBV4-2 TGTGCCAGCAGCCAAGATACCAATATGGAGACCCAGTACTTC CASSQDTNMETQYF